This TCR beta chain stems from a study of blood T cell repertoires in COVID-19. Study details: Acute and convalescent COVID-19 samples came from the United States, Italy and Spain.

TCRdb's copy holds only in-frame clones and misses some; the assay was immunoSEQ multiplex PCR. The sample includes about 260,000 clones, around nine tenths of them seen just once. The ends lost 0 bases at V and 7 bases at J; junction bases unmatched: 7. The CDR3 contains 15 residues. Germline CDR1 reads SGDLS; CDR2 reads YYNGEE. Source material: peripheral blood. J is TRBJ2-7 and V is TRBV9; 10 bases match TRBD1. This TCR came from a man in his thirties or forties with active or convalescent COVID-19. For the CDR3, the DNA is TGTGCCAGCAGCGTAGAGGGGACAGGGGTCCGGGAGCAGTACTTC. Amino acids: CASSVEGTGVREQYF.